One sample yielded the 20 T cell receptor beta chains listed below, sequenced in a study of Ad26.COV2.S vaccination and SARS-CoV-2 variants. The method was immunoSEQ multiplex PCR; TCRdb's version includes in-frame clones alone and lacks a portion of them. The sample carries about 390,000 clones, 70% to 90% recorded once. Indicated treatment: about 20 received Ad26.COV2.S at low or high dose, single or two shots; about 5 received placebo; per-sample allocation not given. Sampling was done on day 63 after the first vaccine or placebo injection. The source was peripheral blood, collected in a trial of Ad26.COV2.S vaccine versus placebo. These receptors all come from a person aged 18-60 years who received the Ad26.COV2.S COVID-19 vaccine or a placebo.

This clone has a handful of counts. The gene calls are TRBV3-1 (or the pseudogene TRBV3-2) and TRBJ1-2; perhaps TRBD1 as D (5 bases). The CDR3 is made up of 15 amino acids. Deletions cut 0 bases from V and 0 bases from J, with 8 bases between. Germline V CDR1 and CDR2: LGHDT, YNNKEL (reference sequence). CDR3 sequence reads: CASSQDADTNYGYTF. The CDR3 DNA follows: TGTGCCAGCAGCCAAGATGCGGACACTAACTATGGCTACACCTTC.

V usage is TRBV11-2 and J usage is TRBJ1-4, with TRBD1 as a possible D gene (5 bases). The CDR3 runs to 14 residues. In germline, CDR1 is SGHAT, CDR2 FQNNGV. Deletions cut 3 bases from V and 3 bases from J, with 8 bases between. CDR3 DNA sequence: TGTGCCAGCAGCTTCGGGGGAGCTAATGAAAAACTGTTTTTT. It codes for CASSFGGANEKLFF.

This chain links TRBV4-1 with TRBJ1-1; D is unresolved. CDR1 and CDR2 from the germline V gene are MGHRA and YSYEKL. Trimming removed 4 bases at V and 1 base at J, with 7 bases between. This CDR3 region has 13 residues. Written as DNA, the CDR3 is TGCGCCAGCAGCCGGACCGGGAACACTGAAGCTTTCTTT. Its translation: CASSRTGNTEAFF.

V and J are TRBV24-1 and TRBJ2-2; D may be TRBD2 (6 bases). CDR1 is KGHDR, CDR2 SFDVKD, per germline. The CDR3 has 14 residues. V lost 1 base, J lost 5 bases, and 7 bases lay in between. The chain's CDR3 is CATSDLRGTGELFF. The CDR3 nucleotides read TGTGCCACCAGTGATTTACGGGGGACCGGGGAGCTGTTTTTT.

The chain combines TRBV5-1 with TRBJ2-2; D is perhaps TRBD2 (5 bases). Trimming pared 5 bases from V and 7 bases from J, leaving 15 bases between. The CDR3 has 14 residues. Germline CDR1 reads SGHRS; CDR2 reads YFSETQ. The CDR3 loop reads CASRGFGVSGELFF. CDR3 nucleotide sequence: TGCGCCAGCAGGGGATTCGGGGTCAGCGGGGAGCTGTTTTTT.

This rearrangement joins TRBV3-1 (or the pseudogene TRBV3-2) to TRBJ2-1; 10 positions match TRBD2. CDR3 length: 16 residues. From germline, CDR1 is LGHDT and CDR2 YNNKEL (reference sequence). Trimming took 4 bases from V and 5 from J; bases not matched to a gene: 8. The CDR3 DNA reads as TGTGCCAGCAGCCGGAATAGCGGGGGGACAAACAATGAGCAGTTCTTC. This codes for CASSRNSGGTNNEQFF.

This clone appeared once. The rearrangement uses TRBV10-3 and TRBJ1-1, with 8 nucleotides matching TRBD1. The CDR3 runs 14 residues. V was pared by 7 bases and J by 1 base, with 5 bases of the junction left unmatched. Per the germline V gene, CDR1 is ENHRY and CDR2 is SYGVKD. The CDR3 nucleotides read TGTGCCATCACTCTGGACAGGGAGAACACTGAAGCTTTCTTT. It specifies CAITLDRENTEAFF.

The gene calls are TRBV13 and TRBJ2-2, with 13 bases matching TRBD2. Germline V gives CDR1 PRHDT, CDR2 FYEKMQ (reference sequence). This CDR3 is 17 amino acids long. The junction had 7 bases not matched to a gene; V was cut back by 5 bases and J by 4 bases. This CDR3 reads CASSPTSGGGRTGELFF. CDR3 DNA: TGTGCCAGCAGCCCCACTAGCGGGGGGGGCCGCACCGGGGAGCTGTTTTTT.

This clone was observed a handful of times. The chain couples TRBV7-9 to TRBJ2-6; TRBD1 is a possible D gene (5 bases). V dropped 8 bases and J dropped 0 bases, with 14 bases sitting between them. Germline V lookup: CDR1 SEHNR, CDR2 FQNEAQ (reference sequence). The CDR3 runs to 16 residues. The CDR3 sequence: CASAHLQGSGANVLTF. The CDR3 DNA sequence: TGTGCCAGCGCACATCTCCAGGGCTCTGGGGCCAACGTCCTGACTTTC.

The chain recombines TRBV9 with TRBJ2-3, with 9 bases aligning to TRBD2. V dropped 4 bases and J dropped 2; count of bases not matched to a gene: 8. The CDR3 is 16 amino acids. Per the germline V gene, CDR1 is SGDLS and CDR2 is YYNGEE. The CDR3 spells CASSPLQRGVTDTQYF. In DNA form, the CDR3 reads TGTGCCAGCAGCCCCCTTCAGCGGGGGGTCACAGATACGCAGTATTTT.

The chain uses TRBV30 and TRBJ1-1, with D hard to call. CDR1 is GTSNPN and CDR2 is SVGIG in the germline V gene (reference sequence). The CDR3 consists of 15 residues. The V end lost 0 bases, the J end lost 2 bases, and 13 bases lay between the germline ends. The CDR3 region is CAWSVRSLVNTEAFF. The CDR3 bases are TGTGCCTGGAGTGTACGATCCCTCGTTAACACTGAAGCTTTCTTT.

This chain joins TRBV11-2 and TRBJ2-1; TRBD1 might be the D (5 bases). CDR3 size: 14 residues. Germline V gene lookup returns CDR1 SGHAT and CDR2 FQNNGV. V shed 3 bases and J shed 0 bases, with 6 bases lying between them. The CDR3 nucleotides are TGTGCCAGCAGCTTCAGGGTCTCCTACAATGAGCAGTTCTTC. Amino acid sequence: CASSFRVSYNEQFF.

V and J are TRBV12-3 or TRBV12-4 and TRBJ2-3; D uncertain. The length of the CDR3 is 13 residues. V was clipped by 5 bases and J by 3 bases, with 9 bases between them. The CDR3, as DNA: TGTGCCAGCAGTGCCCTCTGGACAGATACGCAGTATTTT. Translated, it gives CASSALWTDTQYF.

This clone came up once. This chain uses TRBV2 with TRBJ2-1; D is unresolved. Per germline, CDR1 SNHLY and CDR2 FYNNEI. The CDR3 covers 13 residues. V was cut by 4 bases and J by 4 bases, with 8 bases left in between. CDR3 amino acids: CASSADQYNEQFF. Written as DNA, the CDR3 is TGTGCCAGCAGTGCGGACCAATACAATGAGCAGTTCTTC.

The chain has TRBV9 and TRBJ2-3, with D possibly TRBD1 on 6 matching bases. The CDR3 runs to 15 residues. V lost 4 bases, J lost 2 bases, and 14 bases lay in between. Germline lookup yields CDR1 SGDLS and CDR2 YYNGEE. Here the CDR3 DNA reads TGTGCCAGCAGCCCTAACTACAGGGCCACAGATACGCAGTATTTT. Its translation is CASSPNYRATDTQYF.

The J gene is TRBJ1-1, the V gene TRBV4-1, with 12 nucleotides matching TRBD1. Per germline, CDR1 MGHRA and CDR2 YSYEKL. The CDR3 spans 14 residues. The V and J ends lost 5 bases and 7 bases, in that order; junction bases with no gene match: 5. CDR3 region: CASSEGQGAGEAFF. The CDR3, as DNA: TGCGCCAGCAGCGAGGGACAGGGGGCCGGTGAAGCTTTCTTT.

In nucleotides, the CDR3 is TGTGCCAGCAGCCAAAGGGGCGGGGGCCATAGGGAGACCCAGTACTTC. Its protein product is CASSQRGGGHRETQYF. This chain links TRBV3-1 (or the pseudogene TRBV3-2) with TRBJ2-5; the D gene is possibly TRBD2 (7 bases). The V end lost 2 bases, the J end lost 5 bases, and 18 bases lay between the germline ends. The CDR3 has 16 residues. Per germline, CDR1 LGHDT and CDR2 YNNKEL (reference sequence).

The chain joins TRBV11-2 to TRBJ2-2; TRBD2 matches 7 bases. Germline V gives CDR1 SGHAT, CDR2 FQNNGV. The ends lost 3 bases at V and 4 bases at J; junction bases unmatched: 2. This CDR3 spans 14 amino acids. The CDR3 reads CASSFLAGTGELFF. CDR3 coding DNA: TGTGCCAGCAGCTTTTTAGCGGGCACCGGGGAGCTGTTTTTT.

The rearrangement joins TRBV7-2 to TRBJ2-7, with TRBD2 as a possible D gene (6 bases). Germline values: CDR1 SGHTA, CDR2 FQGNSA. This CDR3 is 15 amino acids long. V gave up 1 base and J gave up 0 bases, with 10 bases separating them. CDR3 in DNA: TGTGCCAGCAGCTTAGGGGGGGACGGCTCCTACGAGCAGTACTTC. Protein: CASSLGGDGSYEQYF.

Notes on this clone: One end of the junction fails to match germline, which may point to a read error. The rearrangement uses TRBV4-1 and TRBJ2-3; TRBD2 matches 8 bases. Germline CDR1 and CDR2: MGHRA and YSYEKL. This CDR3 is 17 amino acids long. CDR3 nucleotides: TGCGCCAGCAGTCAAGACGGGCTAGCGGGTAACACAGATACGCAGTATTTT. This translates into CASSQDGLAGNTDTQYF.